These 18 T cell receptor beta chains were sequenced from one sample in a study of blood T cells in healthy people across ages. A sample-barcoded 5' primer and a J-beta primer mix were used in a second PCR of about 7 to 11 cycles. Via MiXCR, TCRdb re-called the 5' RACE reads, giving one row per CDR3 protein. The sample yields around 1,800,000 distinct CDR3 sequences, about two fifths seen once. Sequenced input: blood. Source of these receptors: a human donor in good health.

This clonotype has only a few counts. CDR3 in DNA: TGTGCCAGCAGCTTAGGGAACTACGGCGAGCAGTACTTC. Its translation is CASSLGNYGEQYF. The chain couples TRBV11-3 to TRBJ2-7; D gene unclear. The germline V and J ends were trimmed by 1 base and 6 bases, with 10 bases remaining between them. From germline, CDR1 is SGHNT and CDR2 YENEEA. This CDR3 is built from 13 residues.

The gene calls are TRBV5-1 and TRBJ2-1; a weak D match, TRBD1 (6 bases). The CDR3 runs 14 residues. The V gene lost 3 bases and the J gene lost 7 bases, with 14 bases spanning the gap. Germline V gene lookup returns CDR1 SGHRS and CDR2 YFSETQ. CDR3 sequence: CASSYRVRDNEQFF. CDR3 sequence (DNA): TGCGCCAGCAGCTACAGGGTAAGAGATAATGAGCAGTTCTTC.

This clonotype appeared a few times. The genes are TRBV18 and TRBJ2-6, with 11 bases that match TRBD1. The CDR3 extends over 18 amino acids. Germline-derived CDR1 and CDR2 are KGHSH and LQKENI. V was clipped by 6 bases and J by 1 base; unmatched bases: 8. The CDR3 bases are TGTGCCAGCTCCCGCGGACAGGGGGCGCATTCTGGGGCCAACGTCCTGACTTTC. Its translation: CASSRGQGAHSGANVLTF.

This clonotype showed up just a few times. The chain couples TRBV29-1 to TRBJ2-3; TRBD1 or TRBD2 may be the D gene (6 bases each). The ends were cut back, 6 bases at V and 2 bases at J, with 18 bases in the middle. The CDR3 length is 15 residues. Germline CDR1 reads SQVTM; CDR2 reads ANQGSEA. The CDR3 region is CSVASEGGSTDTQYF. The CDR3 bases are TGCAGCGTCGCCTCGGAAGGGGGGTCCACAGATACGCAGTATTTT.

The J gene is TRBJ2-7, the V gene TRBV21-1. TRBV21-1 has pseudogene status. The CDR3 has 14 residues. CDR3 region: CASSKGGRSYEQYF. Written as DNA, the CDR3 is TGTGCCAGCAGCAAAGGAGGACGTTCCTACGAGCAGTACTTC.

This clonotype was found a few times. CDR3 amino acids: CASSRGLAGADTDTQYF. In nucleotides, the CDR3 is TGTGCCAGCAGCCGGGGACTAGCGGGGGCAGACACAGATACGCAGTATTTT. V usage is TRBV7-9 and J usage is TRBJ2-3, with TRBD2 identical over 14 bases. Trimming cost V 5 bases and J 2 bases; bases outside gene matches: 6. The V gene's germline CDR1 is SEHNR and CDR2 FQNEAQ (reference sequence). The CDR3 runs to 17 residues.

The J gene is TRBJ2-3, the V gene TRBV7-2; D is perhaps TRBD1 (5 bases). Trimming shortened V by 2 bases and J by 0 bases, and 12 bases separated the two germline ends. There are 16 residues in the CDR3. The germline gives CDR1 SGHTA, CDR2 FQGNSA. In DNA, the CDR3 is TGTGCCAGCAGCTTACTTTGGGGCGTAAGCACAGATACGCAGTATTTT. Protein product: CASSLLWGVSTDTQYF.

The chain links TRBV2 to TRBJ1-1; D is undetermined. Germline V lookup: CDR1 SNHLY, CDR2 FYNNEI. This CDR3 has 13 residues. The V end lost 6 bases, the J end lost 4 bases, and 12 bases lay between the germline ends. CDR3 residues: CASSLDKGTEAFF. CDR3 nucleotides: TGTGCCAGCAGCCTCGACAAAGGCACTGAAGCTTTCTTT. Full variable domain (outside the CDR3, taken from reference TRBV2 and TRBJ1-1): EPEVTQTPSHQVTQMGQEVILRCVPISNHLYFYWYRQILGQKVEFLVSFYNNEISEKSEIFDDQFSVERPDGSNFTLKIRSTKLEDSAMYFCASSLDKGTEAFFGQGTRLTVV.

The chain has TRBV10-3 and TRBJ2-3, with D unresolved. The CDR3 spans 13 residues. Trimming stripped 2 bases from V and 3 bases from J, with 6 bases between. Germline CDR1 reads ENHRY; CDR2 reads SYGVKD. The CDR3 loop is CAISEGQTDTQYF. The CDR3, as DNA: TGTGCCATCAGTGAGGGGCAAACAGATACGCAGTATTTT.

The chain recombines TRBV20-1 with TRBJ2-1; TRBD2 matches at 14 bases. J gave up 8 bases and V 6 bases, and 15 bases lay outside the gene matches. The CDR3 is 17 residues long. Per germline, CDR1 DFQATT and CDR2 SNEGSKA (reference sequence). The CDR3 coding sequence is TGCAGTGCCACCTGGACTAGCGGGGGGCCCCCTATGGATGAGCAGTTCTTC. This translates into CSATWTSGGPPMDEQFF.

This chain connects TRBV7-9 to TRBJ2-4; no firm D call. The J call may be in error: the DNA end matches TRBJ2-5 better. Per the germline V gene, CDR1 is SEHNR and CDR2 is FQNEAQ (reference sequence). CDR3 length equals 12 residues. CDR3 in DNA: TGTGCCAGCAGCCCTATGACGGAGACCCAGTACTTC. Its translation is CASSPMTETQYF.

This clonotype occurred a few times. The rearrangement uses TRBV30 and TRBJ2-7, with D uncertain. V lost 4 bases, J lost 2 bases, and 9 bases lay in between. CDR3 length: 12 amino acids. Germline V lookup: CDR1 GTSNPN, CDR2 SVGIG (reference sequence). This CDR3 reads CAWISLTYEQYF. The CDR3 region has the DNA TGTGCCTGGATCAGTCTCACCTACGAGCAGTACTTC.

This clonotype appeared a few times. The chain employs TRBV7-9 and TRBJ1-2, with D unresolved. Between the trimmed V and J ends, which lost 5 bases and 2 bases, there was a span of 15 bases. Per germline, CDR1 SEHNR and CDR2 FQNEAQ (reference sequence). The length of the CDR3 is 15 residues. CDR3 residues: CASSGFDSWNYGYTF. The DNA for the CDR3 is TGTGCCAGCAGCGGGTTCGACTCCTGGAACTATGGCTACACCTTC. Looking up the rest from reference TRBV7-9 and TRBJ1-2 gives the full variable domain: DTGVSQNPRHKITKRGQNVTFRCDPISEHNRLYWYRQTLGQGPEFLTYFQNEAQLEKSRLLSDRFSAERPKGSFSTLEIQRTEQGDSAMYLCASSGFDSWNYGYTFGSGTRLTVV.

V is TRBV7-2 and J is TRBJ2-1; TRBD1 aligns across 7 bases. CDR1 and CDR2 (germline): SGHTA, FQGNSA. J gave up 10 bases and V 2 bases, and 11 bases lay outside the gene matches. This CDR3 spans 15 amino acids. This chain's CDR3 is CASSLYGTGEREQFF. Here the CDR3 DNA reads TGTGCCAGCAGCTTATACGGAACAGGGGAGAGGGAGCAGTTCTTC.

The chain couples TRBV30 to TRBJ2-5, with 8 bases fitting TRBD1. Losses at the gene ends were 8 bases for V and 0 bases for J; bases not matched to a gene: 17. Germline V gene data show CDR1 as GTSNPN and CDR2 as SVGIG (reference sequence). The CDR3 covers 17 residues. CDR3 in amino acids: CAASGDRGRVNQETQYF. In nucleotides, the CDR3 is TGTGCCGCATCCGGCGACAGGGGCCGGGTGAACCAAGAGACCCAGTACTTC.

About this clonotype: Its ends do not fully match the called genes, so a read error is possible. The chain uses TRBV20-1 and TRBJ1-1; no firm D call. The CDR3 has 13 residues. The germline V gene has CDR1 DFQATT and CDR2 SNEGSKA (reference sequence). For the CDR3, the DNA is TGCAGTACTAGACTAGGGTCGGACACTGAAGCTTTCTTT. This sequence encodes CSTRLGSDTEAFF.

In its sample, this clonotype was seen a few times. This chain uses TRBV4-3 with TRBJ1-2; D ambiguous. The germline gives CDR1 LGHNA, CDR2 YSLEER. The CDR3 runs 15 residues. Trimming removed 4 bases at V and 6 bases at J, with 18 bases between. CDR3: CASSPEWVLRDGYTF. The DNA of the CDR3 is TGCGCCAGCAGCCCGGAATGGGTTCTGAGAGATGGCTACACCTTC.

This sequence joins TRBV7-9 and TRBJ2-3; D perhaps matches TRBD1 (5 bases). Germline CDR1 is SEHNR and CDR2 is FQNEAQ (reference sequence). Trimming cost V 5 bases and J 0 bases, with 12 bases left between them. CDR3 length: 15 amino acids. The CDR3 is CASSVDTLSTDTQYF. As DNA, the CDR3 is TGTGCCAGCAGCGTGGACACCCTTAGCACAGATACGCAGTATTTT.